This TCR beta chain was captured by sequencing in a study of T cells in Graves' hyperthyroidism and ophthalmopathy. The CDR3 regions of TCR beta were amplified from RNA transcripts. Primed by the HTBI set, a first-round RT-PCR was run on the TCR CDR3. TCRdb recomputed calls from the multiplex PCR reads with MiXCR, one row per CDR3 protein. The table records about 560,000 distinct CDR3 sequences, over 15% of them present only once. V lost 0 bases to trimming and J lost 5 bases; unmatched junction nucleotides: 4. In germline, CDR1 is MGHRA, CDR2 YSYEKL. This CDR3 contains 15 residues. Stable hyperthyroidism: no ophthalmopathy progression over 18 months of follow-up.

The clonotype comes from a young woman with Graves' hyperthyroidism. The sample was blood. The V and J genes are TRBV4-1 and TRBJ2-5, with 9 bases fitting TRBD1. The CDR3 loop is CASSQDPTGGETQYF. DNA for the CDR3: TGCGCCAGCAGCCAAGATCCGACAGGGGGGGAGACCCAGTACTTC.